These T cell receptor beta chains were read from a single sample in a study of cytomegalovirus exposure and HLA in healthy donors. Using immunoSEQ multiplex PCR, the repertoire was profiled, and TCRdb retains in-frame clones only, with some absent. This sample yields tens of thousands of clones, of which about four fifths are seen a single time; roughly 3% belongs to the top ten. Specimen: PBMCs. The source of these receptors is a woman in her thirties or forties in good health and CMV-seronegative. Each CDR3 is given with its conserved first and last residue. A D gene is named only where the DNA matches it firmly. Clone size is shown for a subset of rows, as once, few, many or a class of expanded clone.

d_call	v_call	clone_size	j_call	cdr3_nt	cdr3_aa
TRBD2	TRBV6-5	-	TRBJ2-7	TGTGCCAGCAGTTACACCTTGGCTAGCGGAGTGGGGGAGCAGTACTTC	CASSYTLASGVGEQYF
-	TRBV6-1	-	TRBJ2-7	TGTGCCAGCAGTGAACCCTACTACGAGCAGTACTTC	CASSEPYYEQYF
-	TRBV27	-	TRBJ2-2	TGTGCCAGCAGCCCCAGGGAGGTCAGGAACACCGGGGAGCTGTTTTTT	CASSPREVRNTGELFF
-	TRBV5-6	-	TRBJ1-1	TGTGCCAGCAGCACCAGGGAATGGATCACTGAAGCTTTCTTT	CASSTREWITEAFF
TRBD2	TRBV18	-	TRBJ2-3	TGTGCCAGCTCACAGCGGGAGGGCCGTATAGATACGCAGTATTTT	CASSQREGRIDTQYF
TRBD2	TRBV7-9	-	TRBJ2-7	TGTTCCAGCAGCATATGGAGACTAGCGGGCCAGCCCCACGAGCAGTACTTC	CSSSIWRLAGQPHEQYF
-	TRBV20-1	-	TRBJ1-3	TGCAGTGCTGCAGGGGTGGACACCATATATTTT	CSAAGVDTIYF
-	TRBV18	-	TRBJ1-2	TGTGCCAGCTCAGCACGGGCCGGGGAGTTCTATGGCTACACCTTC	CASSARAGEFYGYTF
TRBD1	TRBV5-1	-	TRBJ1-4	TGCGCCAGCAGCCCAGGGACAGCCGCCTTAAGCCAACTGTTTTTT	CASSPGTAALSQLFF
-	TRBV28	-	TRBJ2-7	TGTGCCAGCAGTCACCTCCCTACTTCCGAGCAGTACTTC	CASSHLPTSEQYF
-	TRBV19	-	TRBJ2-5	TGTGCCAGTAGTGAGCAGTCACTAGTTGGGGAGACCCAGTACTTC	CASSEQSLVGETQYF
-	TRBV19	-	TRBJ1-1	TGTGCCAGTAGTATAGGGACAGTAATGAACACTGAAGCTTTCTTT	CASSIGTVMNTEAFF
-	TRBV21-1	-	TRBJ1-2	TGTGCCAGCAGCAAAGTGCGGACAGGGGGCGCCGACTATGGCTACACCTTC	CASSKVRTGGADYGYTF
TRBD2	TRBV15	-	TRBJ2-7	TGTGCCACCACCTCAACTTTAGCGGGGTCCTACGAGCAGTACTTC	CATTSTLAGSYEQYF
-	TRBV19	-	TRBJ2-2	TGTGCCGGAAGCAGGGGGGACGGGGAGCTGTTTTTT	CAGSRGDGELFF
-	TRBV9	-	TRBJ2-2	TGTGCCAGCAGCGTAGGGCTCCGTAGCGGATTGAACACCGGGGAGCTGTTTTTT	CASSVGLRSGLNTGELFF
-	TRBV19	-	TRBJ1-1	TGTGCCAGTGCGTCCCGAAGGAGCTTCATGAACACTGAAGCTTTCTTT	CASASRRSFMNTEAFF
-	TRBV9	-	TRBJ2-2	TGTGCCAGCAGCCGACTAGTTGGCACCGGGGAGCTGTTTTTT	CASSRLVGTGELFF
-	TRBV1	-	TRBJ1-5	TGCACCAGCAGCCAAGGCGAACCCACTATTCGCCATAGCAATCAGCCCCAGCATTTT	CTSSQGEPTIRHSNQPQHF
TRBD1	TRBV4-2	-	TRBJ2-1	TGTGCCAGCAGCCAAGGGGACAGTGACAATGAGCAGTTCTTC	CASSQGDSDNEQFF
-	TRBV6-1	few	TRBJ1-2	TGTGCCAGCAGTGAGGGCATAGTTCAGTATGGCTACACCTTC	CASSEGIVQYGYTF
TRBD1	TRBV7-2	-	TRBJ2-1	TGTGCCAGCAGCCAAAGACAGGGGGCCAAAAATGAGCAGTTCTTC	CASSQRQGAKNEQFF
TRBD1	TRBV29-1	-	TRBJ1-2	TGCAGCGTCAAGAGCGGGACAGGGTATACCCATGGCTACACCTTC	CSVKSGTGYTHGYTF
TRBD2	TRBV4-1	few	TRBJ2-3	TGCGCCAGCAGCCAGCGGGAGCTCGGCACAGATACGCAGTATTTT	CASSQRELGTDTQYF
-	TRBV27	-	TRBJ1-1	TGTGCCAGCAGATTTCAGATGCTGAACACTGAAGCTTTCTTT	CASRFQMLNTEAFF
-	TRBV6-1	few	TRBJ1-5	TGTGCCAGCAGTGAAGTCGCAGTCAATCAGCCCCAGCATTTT	CASSEVAVNQPQHF
TRBD1	TRBV2	-	TRBJ1-5	TGTGCCAGCAGAATTCGGGCAGGGGGCGGCAATCAGCCCCAGCATTTT	CASRIRAGGGNQPQHF
-	TRBV6-6	-	TRBJ2-7	TGTGCCAGCAGTTACTCGAGCTACTCCTACGAGCAGTACTTC	CASSYSSYSYEQYF
-	TRBV7-7	once	TRBJ2-1	TGTGCTAGCAGCCAGGGGGGCGGGAGGAGAAATGAGCAGTTCTTC	CASSQGGGRRNEQFF